This TCR beta chain was recovered during a study of T cells after posttransplantation cyclophosphamide. Methotrexate plus calcineurin inhibitor accompanied controls' myeloablative marrow transplants; sampling was 1 year later. The repertoire was sequenced with immunoSEQ multiplex PCR; TCRdb's copy has only in-frame clones and lacks some. Here the sample spans 15,000 to 20,000 clones, about nine tenths being singletons. The CDR3 has 19 residues. The sequence derives from a male patient in his forties or fifties who received an allogeneic stem cell transplant from an unrelated donor, was CMV-positive, and had chronic GVHD only. Part of the T cells may come from the graft donor. Sequencing was performed on PBMCs, taken after an allogeneic stem cell transplant with a calcineurin inhibitor and methotrexate. The rearrangement links TRBV12-2 to TRBJ2-7; the D call TRBD2 from the table was never checked on the DNA. TRBV12-2 constitutes a pseudogene. The CDR3 coding sequence is TGTGCAAGTCGCTTATTCCCGCCCAGACTCCCCAGCGACCTCTACGAGCAGTACTTC. Translating gives CASRLFPPRLPSDLYEQYF.